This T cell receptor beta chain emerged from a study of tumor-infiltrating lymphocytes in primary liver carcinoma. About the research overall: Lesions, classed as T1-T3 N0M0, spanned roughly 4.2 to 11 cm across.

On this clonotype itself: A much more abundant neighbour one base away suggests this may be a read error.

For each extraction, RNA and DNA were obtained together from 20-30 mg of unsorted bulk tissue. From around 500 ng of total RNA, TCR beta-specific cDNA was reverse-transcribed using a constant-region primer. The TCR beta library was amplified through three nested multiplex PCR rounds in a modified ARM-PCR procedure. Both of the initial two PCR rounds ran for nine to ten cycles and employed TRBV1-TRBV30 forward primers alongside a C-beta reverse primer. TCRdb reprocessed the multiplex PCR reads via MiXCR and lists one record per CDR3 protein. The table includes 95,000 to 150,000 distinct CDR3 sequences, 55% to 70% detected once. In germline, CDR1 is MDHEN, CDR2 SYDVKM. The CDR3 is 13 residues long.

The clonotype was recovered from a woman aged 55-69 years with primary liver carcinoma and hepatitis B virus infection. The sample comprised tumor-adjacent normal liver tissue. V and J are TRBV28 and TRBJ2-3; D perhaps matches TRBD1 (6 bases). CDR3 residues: CASVQGNTDMQYF. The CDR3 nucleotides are TGTGCCAGCGTACAGGGAAACACAGATATGCAGTATTTT.